The clone carrying this TCR beta chain was observed at least ten times. These data belong to a study of human T cells and chemical hapten exposure. The CDR3 spans 15 residues. CDR1 is SGDLS, CDR2 YYNGEE, per germline. Trimming pared 0 bases from V and 3 bases from J, leaving 12 bases between. Time point here: patch test 1, 2 weeks after DPC sensitization. Indicated treatment: therapeutic diphenylcyclopropenone sensitization with weekly scalp DPC. MiXCR was run by TCRdb on the RACE reads, yielding one entry per CDR3 protein. The top ten hold over 2% of the sample, which has around 380,000 distinct CDR3 sequences, 4.8% seen once.

This sequence was found in a woman aged 45-65 years with alopecia areata. Some clones in this sample may be carry-over from other donors' samples. This material consisted of whole blood, taken in connection with sensitization to the hapten diphenylcyclopropenone (DPC). This chain connects TRBV9 to TRBJ1-2; a possible D gene is TRBD1 (5 bases). CDR3 sequence reads: CASSVAGSADYGYTF. The CDR3 bases are TGTGCCAGCAGCGTAGCAGGGAGCGCTGACTATGGCTACACCTTC.